The clone carrying this T cell receptor beta chain was seen more than once but under ten times. This sample was taken from a study of blood T cell repertoires in COVID-19. Looking at the study overall: Researchers got acute and convalescent COVID-19 samples from the United States, Italy and Spain. T cells, B-cell-depleted T cells, or PBMCs supplied cDNA or gDNA.

In the authors' workflow: Quantification of nucleated cells was approximated via reference gene primer amplification. Sequencing used immunoSEQ multiplex PCR; TCRdb keeps in-frame clones, though not all of them. The V and J calls and clone size are taken from that table; D and trimming were inferred from the DNA. Found here are around 200,000 clones, around four fifths of them singletons; the top ten hold nearly 9.5%. Germline V gene sequence: CDR1 SGDLS, CDR2 YYNGEE. This CDR3 has 15 residues. V was cut by 0 bases and J by 8 bases, with 12 bases left in between. The rearrangement links TRBV9 to TRBJ1-6; D is perhaps TRBD1 (5 bases). The sequence derives from a man in his forties who had recovered from COVID-19. Sequencing was done on a sample of PBMCs or T cells enriched from blood (not recorded which). The DNA of the CDR3 is TGTGCCAGCAGCGTAGGTGGGGGAGGGGATTCACCCCTCCACTTT. As protein: CASSVGGGGDSPLHF.